This TCR beta chain stems from a study of shared clonotypes between healthy human individuals. Sequencing used immunoSEQ multiplex PCR; TCRdb keeps in-frame clones, though not all of them. The sample holds roughly 400,000 clones, roughly 96% seen once. Germline V gene sequence: CDR1 LGHNA, CDR2 YNFKEQ. This CDR3 is 16 amino acids long. V lost 4 bases and J lost 3; bases outside the gene matches: 9. The source is a young man in good health. This chain joins TRBV4-2 and TRBJ2-3, with TRBD1 matching 8 bases. Sequenced: memory CD8+ T cells sorted from blood. Subset specified: CD45RO+ cells pooled with CCR7-negative TemRA cells. This chain's CDR3 is CASSRLWDRTTDTQYF. CDR3 sequence (DNA): TGTGCCAGCAGCCGACTTTGGGACAGGACAACAGATACGCAGTATTTT.